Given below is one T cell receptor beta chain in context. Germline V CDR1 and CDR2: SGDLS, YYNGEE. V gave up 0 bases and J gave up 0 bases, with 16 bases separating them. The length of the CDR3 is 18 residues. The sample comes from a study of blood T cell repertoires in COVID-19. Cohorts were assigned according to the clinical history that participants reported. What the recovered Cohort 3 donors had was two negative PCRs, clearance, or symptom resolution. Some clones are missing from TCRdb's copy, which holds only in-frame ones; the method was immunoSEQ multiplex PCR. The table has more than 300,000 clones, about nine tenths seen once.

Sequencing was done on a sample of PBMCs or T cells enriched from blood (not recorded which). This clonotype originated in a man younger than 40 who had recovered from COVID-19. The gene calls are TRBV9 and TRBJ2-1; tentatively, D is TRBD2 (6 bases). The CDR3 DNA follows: TGTGCCAGCAGCGTAGGGGAGAGGGCGGGACTCTCCTACAATGAGCAGTTCTTC. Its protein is CASSVGERAGLSYNEQFF.